This is a list of T cell receptor beta chains from one sample in a study of T cell responses to AZD1222 COVID-19 vaccine. The data were produced by immunoSEQ multiplex PCR, yet TCRdb's version contains in-frame clones alone and is incomplete. The sample consists of about 83,000 clones, around 87% of them appearing once. The source material was peripheral blood, sampled on day 0 of AZD1222 vaccination. Receptors were obtained from an adult in good health. The CDR3 runs from the conserved cysteine through the conserved F or W. D genes are given only for firm matches. Only some rows state a clone size, as once, few, many or a class for expanded clones.

j_call v_call clone_size d_call cdr3_nt cdr3_aa
TRBJ2-7 TRBV6-6 . TRBD1 TGTGCCAGCAGCCGAACCACTACAGGGGTCAGCTCCTACGAGCAGTACTTC CASSRTTTGVSSYEQYF
TRBJ2-7 TRBV14 . . TGTGCCAGCAGCCAATACATTACAGGGAGACAGTACTTC CASSQYITGRQYF
TRBJ1-6 TRBV19 . TRBD1 TGTGCCAGTAGTATCCGGGACAGGGCACCAAATTCACCCCTCCACTTT CASSIRDRAPNSPLHF
TRBJ2-3 TRBV3-1/TRBV3-2 . . TGTGCCAGCAGCTTCCTAGATACGCAGTATTTT CASSFLDTQYF
TRBJ1-4 TRBV19 . . TGTGCCAGTAGTATTAGAGGGGAGACTAATGAAAAACTGTTTTTT CASSIRGETNEKLFF
TRBJ1-2 TRBV24-1 . . TGTGCCACCAGTGGTAGGGATTTAAACTATGGCTACACCTTC CATSGRDLNYGYTF
TRBJ1-1 TRBV6-6 . . TGTGCCAGCAGTTATACCGGGGCCCACAGCACTGAAGCTTTCTTT CASSYTGAHSTEAFF
TRBJ2-1 TRBV6-1 . TRBD2 TGTGCCAGCAGTGAAATGGCGGGAGGCGCTGAGCAGTTCTTC CASSEMAGGAEQFF
TRBJ1-2 TRBV4-1 . . TGCGCCAGCAGCTCCCGGGCAGGGGCGACTAACTATGGCTACACCTTC CASSSRAGATNYGYTF
TRBJ2-7 TRBV2 . . TGTGCCAGCAGTGAACCGGGCCGGACTTATAGGAACGAGCAGTACTTC CASSEPGRTYRNEQYF
TRBJ2-1 TRBV11-1 . . TGTGCCAGCAGCTTAGGGGACGATCCTTCCTACAATGAGCAGTTCTTC CASSLGDDPSYNEQFF
TRBJ2-7 TRBV28 . TRBD1 TGTGCCAGCAGTAACAGGGGTGGACCCTACGAGCAGTACTTC CASSNRGGPYEQYF
TRBJ2-2 TRBV5-1 . TRBD2 TGCGCCAGCAGCTTGGGTGGTAGCGGGAGCTCATCCACCGGGGAGCTGTTTTTT CASSLGGSGSSSTGELFF
TRBJ2-1 TRBV7-9 . TRBD2 TGTGCCAGCAGCCCGGCAGCGGGACTCTCCAATGAGCAGTTCTTC CASSPAAGLSNEQFF
TRBJ1-4 TRBV4-2 . TRBD1 TGTGCCAGCAGCCAAGATTTCAACAGGGGTGGAGAAAAACTGTTTTTT CASSQDFNRGGEKLFF
TRBJ2-3 TRBV24-1 . TRBD2 TGTGCCACCAGTGACCTGACTAGCGGGGGTTCATTGGATACGCAGTATTTT CATSDLTSGGSLDTQYF
TRBJ2-7 TRBV28 . TRBD1 TGTGCCAGCAGTCGGGCAGGGGGCAGCGAGCAGTACTTC CASSRAGGSEQYF
TRBJ1-2 TRBV7-9 once TRBD1 TGTGCCAGCAGCTTAGAGACAGGGGCGGATGGCTACACCTTC CASSLETGADGYTF
TRBJ2-7 TRBV4-1 few TRBD2 TGCGCCAGCAGCCCCCAAAGCGGGAGGTTCTACGAGCAGTACTTC CASSPQSGRFYEQYF
TRBJ1-3 TRBV20-1 . . TGCAGTGCTAGTGATGGGGGGACTGGAAACACCATATATTTT CSASDGGTGNTIYF
TRBJ2-1 TRBV7-9 . . TGTGCCAGCAGTCCAGAAGTTGGCACCTACAATGAGCAGTTCTTC CASSPEVGTYNEQFF
TRBJ2-7 TRBV2 . . TGTGCCAGCAGGGACAGTAGCTCCTACGAGCAGTACTTC CASRDSSSYEQYF
TRBJ2-5 TRBV9 . TRBD1 TGTGCCAGCAGCCTCTCAGGGGGCCAAGAGACCCAGTACTTC CASSLSGGQETQYF
TRBJ2-1 TRBV18 . TRBD1 TGTGCCAGCTCAATCGACAGGGGCCCCTACAATGAGCAGTTCTTC CASSIDRGPYNEQFF
TRBJ1-6 TRBV28 . . TGTGCCAGCAGCCCTTCCGGGCAGGCACGTGGGTCACCCCTCCACTTT CASSPSGQARGSPLHF
TRBJ2-2 TRBV6-4 . TRBD1 TGTGCCAGCAGTGAGGAGGCAGGGGGCACCGGGGAGCTGTTTTTT CASSEEAGGTGELFF
TRBJ2-6 TRBV27 . . TGTGCCAGCAGTTTAGGCGGGGCCAACGTCCTGACTTTC CASSLGGANVLTF
TRBJ1-5 TRBV28 . . TGTGCCAGCAAGTACAGCAATCAGCCCCAGCATTTT CASKYSNQPQHF
TRBJ2-3 TRBV5-1 . . TGCGCCAGCAGCTTCGGGTTAGAGGCAGATACGCAGTATTTT CASSFGLEADTQYF
TRBJ2-3 TRBV15 few TRBD1 TGTGCCACCAGCAGACCCGACAGGGCTACGCAGTATTTT CATSRPDRATQYF
TRBJ1-3 TRBV6-5 . TRBD1 TGTGCCAGCAGCCGATCAGGGGGAATTGGAAACACCATATATTTT CASSRSGGIGNTIYF
TRBJ2-7 TRBV7-9 once . TGTGCCAGCAGCTTAAGTGTGGACGAGCAGTACTTC CASSLSVDEQYF
TRBJ1-2 TRBV7-9 . . TGTGCCAGCAGCTTAGCCGTGGGCAACTATGGCTACACCTTC CASSLAVGNYGYTF
TRBJ2-3 TRBV21-1 . . TGTGCCAGCAGCAAAGAGAGGGGGACAGGCGAAATCCCGTTCTCTAGCACAGATACGCAGTATTTT CASSKERGTGEIPFSSTDTQYF
TRBJ1-3 TRBV19 . . TGTGCCAGTAGTATAGCCGACGCTCGAAACACCATATATTTT CASSIADARNTIYF
TRBJ2-2 TRBV30 . . TGTGCCTGGAGTGTAGGCAGGGGCACCGGGGAGCTGTTTTTT CAWSVGRGTGELFF
TRBJ2-1 TRBV28 . . TGTGCCAGCAGTTCACCGGACAGGAGGGGGAATAGTAAGGACAATGAGCAGTTCTTC CASSSPDRRGNSKDNEQFF
TRBJ2-3 TRBV12-5 . . TGTGCTAGTGGGCCGGCAGATACGCAGTATTTT CASGPADTQYF
TRBJ1-2 TRBV4-3 . . TGCGCCAGCAGCCAAGTCGAAGGGAATGGCTACACCTTC CASSQVEGNGYTF
TRBJ2-1 TRBV4-2 . TRBD1 TGTGCCAGCAGCCAAGAGTTCGGACAGGACTACAATGAGCAGTTCTTC CASSQEFGQDYNEQFF
TRBJ2-3 TRBV9 . . TGTGCCAGCAACCAAGGCCCGGGGACAGATACGCAGTATTTT CASNQGPGTDTQYF
TRBJ2-1 TRBV2 few . TGTGCCAGCAGTAAGGGCATAAGCTCCTACAATGAGCAGTTCTTC CASSKGISSYNEQFF
TRBJ2-3 TRBV7-3 . TRBD2 TGTGCCAGCAGTGTCCAGAGCGGGAACACAGATACGCAGTATTTT CASSVQSGNTDTQYF
TRBJ2-6 TRBV11-2 . . TGTGCCAGCAGCTTAGTCGGTACTGGGGCCAACGTCCTGACTTTC CASSLVGTGANVLTF
TRBJ2-7 TRBV11-1 . TRBD1 TGTGCCAGCAGTTCAAGGGGGACAGGGGGCTCCTACGAGCAGTACTTC CASSSRGTGGSYEQYF
TRBJ2-1 TRBV11-1 . TRBD1 TGTGCCAGCAGTCCCGGGACAGGGATCAATGAGCAGTTCTTC CASSPGTGINEQFF
TRBJ2-7 TRBV7-6 . TRBD2 TGTGCCAGCAGCTCAGGCCCCAGCAGCGGGAGGGCCTACGAGCAGTACTTC CASSSGPSSGRAYEQYF
TRBJ1-3 TRBV30 . . TGTGCCTCGACAGGATCTGGAAACACCATATATTTT CASTGSGNTIYF
TRBJ2-7 TRBV7-9 . TRBD1 TGTGCCAGCAGCTTGGGACAGGGGTTCTACGAGCAGTACTTC CASSLGQGFYEQYF
TRBJ1-2 TRBV7-2 once . TGTGCCAGCAGCGGCACTCTTGGCTATGGCTACACCTTC CASSGTLGYGYTF
TRBJ2-7 TRBV4-1 . . TGCGCCAGCAGCCGTATGGGCCGCCTCTACGAGCAGTACTTC CASSRMGRLYEQYF
TRBJ2-1 TRBV10-3 few . TGTGCCTCAATACGGGACTTGGAAAATGAGCAGTTCTTC CASIRDLENEQFF
TRBJ2-3 TRBV28 . . TGTGCCAGCAGTTTAGAAGGGTGGGAGGTTACGCAGTATTTT CASSLEGWEVTQYF
TRBJ1-1 TRBV2 once . TGTGCCAGCCTTACCCTAAGGGGGTCTGAAGCTTTCTTT CASLTLRGSEAFF